This T cell receptor (beta chain) was obtained from a study of CD8 T cells in ankylosing spondylitis. V was pared by 6 bases and J by 2 bases, with 11 bases between. The CDR3 is made up of 12 amino acids. Germline assignment: CDR1 DFQATT and CDR2 SNEGSKA (reference sequence). This clonotype has ten or more counts. The antigen is not known. Study findings and constraints: Seven to nine highly homologous variants formed a TCR beta motif that appeared characteristic of ankylosing spondylitis blood. Disease-linked clones had a CD8+ phenotype and relatively low frequency in peripheral blood.

Library preparation for TCR beta used quantitative 5'-RACE with molecular barcodes. MiXCR was run by TCRdb on the 5' RACE reads, yielding one entry per CDR3 protein. In the table there are 500,000 or so distinct CDR3 sequences, less than 6% of which are singletons. The TCR was taken from a male donor with ankylosing spondylitis. The sample was blood, either unsorted or a sorted T cell fraction (not recorded which). This chain connects TRBV20-1 to TRBJ2-7, with D possibly matching TRBD2 (5 bases). In DNA form, the CDR3 reads TGCAGTGCCGGACTGTTTACCTACGAGCAGTACTTC. Encoded protein: CSAGLFTYEQYF.